This T cell receptor (beta chain) was identified during a study of blood T cell repertoires in COVID-19. Measured with immunoSEQ multiplex PCR; TCRdb has only the in-frame clones, and not every one. The sample lists around 160,000 clones, around nine tenths occurring once. This clone was recorded a few times. In germline, CDR1 is PRHDT, CDR2 FYEKMQ (reference sequence). The CDR3 totals 16 residues. V lost 4 bases to trimming and J lost 0 bases, with 14 bases between them. The origin of this receptor is a human donor in a cohort sampled during active COVID-19. This chain joins TRBV13 and TRBJ2-3; D might be TRBD1 (6 bases). Material for sequencing was peripheral blood. The CDR3: CASSSRGRYSTDTQYF. CDR3 bases: TGTGCCAGCAGCTCCAGGGGCAGATATAGCACAGATACGCAGTATTTT.